One sample yielded the 20 T cell receptor beta chains listed below, sequenced in a study of blood T cells in healthy people across ages. It was with a sample-barcoded 5' primer and a J-beta primer mix that a second PCR of roughly 7 to 12 cycles was run. TCRdb re-called the 5' RACE reads with MiXCR, one entry per CDR3 protein. The sample carries some 930,000 distinct CDR3 sequences, about 29% recorded once. These data were also filed under a second study, of T cells of mothers and their children.

The sequenced sample consisted of blood. These receptors originate from a woman aged 40 to 49 in good health.

This clonotype was detected many times. CDR3 amino acids: CASSLTGISAGANVLTF. In DNA, the CDR3 is TGTGCCAGCTCTCTGACAGGGATTTCCGCTGGGGCCAACGTCCTGACTTTC. The chain uses TRBV2 and TRBJ2-6, with TRBD1 identical over 7 bases. This CDR3 has 17 amino acids. The germline V gene has CDR1 SNHLY and CDR2 FYNNEI. The ends lost 8 bases at V and 2 bases at J; junction bases unmatched: 12.

This clonotype was detected ten times or more. The V call is TRBV5-1, the J call TRBJ2-1; possible D gene TRBD2, 7 bases. Per the germline V gene, CDR1 is SGHRS and CDR2 is YFSETQ. The CDR3 length is 15 residues. Trimming shortened V by 2 bases and J by 6 bases, and 15 bases separated the two germline ends. The CDR3 DNA is TGCGCCAGCAGCTTAACAGGGAGGGGAGGCAATGAGCAGTTCTTC. It translates to CASSLTGRGGNEQFF.

This clonotype was seen more than once but under ten times. The V call is TRBV7-9, the J call TRBJ2-3; TRBD2 matches 11 bases. The CDR3 consists of 15 residues. The germline V gene has CDR1 SEHNR and CDR2 FQNEAQ (reference sequence). Trimming removed 5 bases from V and 4 bases from J; junction bases left unmatched: 5. Here the CDR3 reads CASSLTSGVSDTQYF. The DNA of the CDR3 is TGTGCCAGCAGCCTGACTAGCGGGGTATCAGATACGCAGTATTTT.

J is TRBJ1-2 and V is TRBV12-1. TRBV12-1 is a documented pseudogene. The CDR3 is 19 amino acids. The CDR3 DNA sequence: TGTGCCAGCAGCTTTGGGTTTCTACCGGGCAAAAAGGACAACTATGGCTACACCTTC. Its protein is CASSFGFLPGKKDNYGYTF.

This clonotype was detected only once. The V and J genes are TRBV7-6 and TRBJ1-5; the D gene is possibly TRBD1 (5 bases). The V end lost 2 bases, the J end lost 6 bases, and 14 bases lay between the germline ends. CDR3 length: 15 residues. Germline V lookup: CDR1 SGHVS, CDR2 FNYEAQ. CDR3 sequence reads: CASSLRAGQGQPQHF. The CDR3 DNA sequence: TGTGCCAGCAGCTTACGGGCAGGGCAGGGTCAGCCCCAGCATTTT.

This clonotype was recorded at least ten times. This sequence joins TRBV7-2 and TRBJ2-1; TRBD1 aligns across 8 bases. There are 16 residues in the CDR3. CDR1 SGHTA and CDR2 FQGNSA come from the germline V gene. J lost 3 bases, V lost 2 bases, and 6 bases had no gene match. The CDR3: CASSLLAQGGYNEQFF. The CDR3 DNA reads TGTGCCAGCAGCTTATTAGCACAGGGGGGCTACAATGAGCAGTTCTTC. The complete variable domain, with remaining parts taken from reference TRBV7-2 and TRBJ2-1, reads GAGVSQSPSNKVTEKGKDVELRCDPISGHTALYWYRQSLGQGLEFLIYFQGNSAPDKSGLPSDRFSAERTGGSVSTLTIQRTQQEDSAVYLCASSLLAQGGYNEQFFGPGTRLTVL.

V and J are TRBV7-2 and TRBJ1-4; tentatively, D is TRBD1 (6 bases). Germline lookup yields CDR1 SGHTA and CDR2 FQGNSA. Deletions cut 3 bases from V and 6 bases from J, with 14 bases between. The CDR3 loop spans 15 amino acids. CDR3 sequence: CASSFVQGYDEKLFF. The CDR3 coding sequence is TGTGCCAGCAGCTTCGTACAGGGATATGATGAAAAACTGTTTTTT.

This clonotype came up once. Mismatch with germline at one junction end may stem from a read error. The chain links TRBV5-6 to TRBJ1-2; D gene uncertain. Germline loops: CDR1 SGHDT, CDR2 YYEEEE. CDR3 length equals 11 residues. The CDR3 DNA follows: TGTCCCAGTGCCGCTATAGATGGCTGCACCTTC. Its protein product is CPSAAIDGCTF. Combining the CDR3 with reference TRBV5-6 and TRBJ1-2 gives the whole variable domain DAGVTQSPTHLIKTRGQQVTLRCSPKSGHDTVSWYQQALGQGPQFIFQYYEEEERQRGNFPDRFSGHQFPNYSSELNVNALLLGDSALYLCPSAAIDGCTFGSGTRLTVV.

The V gene is TRBV6-6, the J gene TRBJ1-2, with D perhaps TRBD1 (5 bases). This CDR3 is built from 14 residues. Germline V gene data show CDR1 as MNHNY and CDR2 as SVGAGI (reference sequence). The V gene lost 6 bases and the J gene lost 1 base, with 12 bases spanning the gap. CDR3: CASRPDGGNYGYTF. The CDR3 DNA reads as TGTGCCAGCAGGCCGGACGGGGGTAACTATGGCTACACCTTC.

This chain uses TRBV20-1 with TRBJ2-3; tentatively, D is TRBD2 (5 bases). Trimming left V 4 bases short and J 2 bases short, with 19 bases between. The CDR3 covers 16 residues. Germline loops: CDR1 DFQATT, CDR2 SNEGSKA (reference sequence). CDR3 nucleotide sequence: TGCAGTGCTACCGGGGTGAGACAAGAACACACAGATACGCAGTATTTT. Protein: CSATGVRQEHTDTQYF.

The sample holds a few counts of this clonotype. The chain uses TRBV14 and TRBJ2-7; D is uncertain. The CDR3 is 14 residues long. Per the germline V gene, CDR1 is SGHDN and CDR2 is FVKESK. Trimming removed 0 bases from V and 3 bases from J, with 9 bases in between. The CDR3 here is CASSQDWIFYEQYF. Here the CDR3 DNA reads TGTGCCAGCAGCCAAGATTGGATTTTCTACGAGCAGTACTTC.

The chain links TRBV2 to TRBJ2-1; no definite D call. V lost 5 bases and J 7 bases, leaving 15 bases between the germline ends. CDR3 length: 14 amino acids. Looked up from germline, CDR1 is SNHLY and CDR2 is FYNNEI. CDR3: CASSSVGIQNEQFF. The DNA of the CDR3 is TGTGCCAGCAGTTCGGTCGGAATTCAGAATGAGCAGTTCTTC.

The chain couples TRBV5-1 to TRBJ1-1, with D maybe TRBD1 (5 bases). V was shortened by 3 bases and J by 1 base, with 10 bases between the two germline ends. CDR1 and CDR2 from the germline V gene are SGHRS and YFSETQ. The CDR3 totals 14 residues. CDR3 amino acids: CASSYTTENTEAFF. The DNA of the CDR3 is TGCGCCAGCAGCTACACGACAGAGAACACTGAAGCTTTCTTT.

With respect to this clonotype: At one end, the junction sequence differs from germline, possibly due to a read error. The chain uses TRBV6-4 and TRBJ2-1; 10 positions match TRBD2. Germline CDR1 and CDR2: MRHNA and SNTAGT. CDR3 length: 15 amino acids. The CDR3 sequence is CASSDSSGGVNEQFF. The CDR3 DNA sequence: TGTGCCAGCAGCGACTCGAGCGGGGGGGTCAATGAGCAGTTCTTC.

As concerns this clonotype: A much larger clonotype is one base distant, so this may be a read error. The V call is TRBV11-2, the J call TRBJ2-4, with 14 bases identical to TRBD2. The V gene's germline CDR1 is SGHAT and CDR2 FQNNGV. The CDR3 is 16 residues long. The ends lost 0 bases at V and 16 bases at J; junction bases unmatched: 11. The CDR3 region has the DNA TGTGCCAGCAGCTTAGATGAGGGACTAGCGGGGGTCGAGCACTACTTC. Its translation: CASSLDEGLAGVEHYF.

The rearrangement joins TRBV18 to TRBJ2-3; D might be TRBD1 or TRBD2, each matching 5 bases. V lost 5 bases, J lost 6 bases, and 15 bases lay in between. The CDR3 is made up of 14 amino acids. The germline gives CDR1 KGHSH, CDR2 LQKENI. In nucleotides, the CDR3 is TGTGCCAGCTCAGCCGGGACCCGGCGGGATACGCAGTATTTT. Translating gives CASSAGTRRDTQYF.

This clonotype was detected only a few times. The chain uses TRBV21-1 and TRBJ1-6. TRBV21-1 is a listed pseudogene. The CDR3 extends over 18 amino acids. CDR3 coding DNA: TGTGCCAGCAGCAAAGGTGATGGCACATACTCCTATAATTCACCCCTCCACTTT. This codes for CASSKGDGTYSYNSPLHF.

This clonotype was seen only a few times. Sequence at one end of the junction differs from germline and may be a read error. CDR3 amino acids: CASSKTDNQETRYF. The CDR3 DNA follows: TGTGCCAGCAGCAAAACGGACAACCAAGAGACCCGGTACTTC. J is TRBJ2-5 and V is TRBV7-3; possibly TRBD1 for D (5 bases). Germline CDR1 is SGHTA and CDR2 is FQGTGA. CDR3 length: 14 residues. The variable domain in full, with the rest retrieved from reference TRBV7-3 and TRBJ2-5, is GAGVSQTPSNKVTEKGKYVELRCDPISGHTALYWYRQSLGQGPEFLIYFQGTGAADDSGLPNDRFFAVRPEGSVSTLKIQRTERGDSAVYLCASSKTDNQETRYFGPGTRLLVL.

This clonotype came up many times. The J gene is TRBJ2-7, the V gene TRBV28; tentatively, D is TRBD1 (6 bases). V dropped 2 bases and J dropped 3 bases, with 14 bases sitting between them. This CDR3 has 15 amino acids. In germline, CDR1 is MDHEN, CDR2 SYDVKM. The CDR3 protein is CASSLRLGADYEQYF. Here the CDR3 DNA reads TGTGCCAGCAGTTTACGGTTGGGGGCTGACTACGAGCAGTACTTC.

This clonotype has at least ten counts. This rearrangement joins TRBV6-1 to TRBJ2-1; D may be TRBD1 or TRBD2 (5 bases each). From germline, CDR1 is MNHNS and CDR2 SASEGT. Trimming shortened V by 4 bases and J by 7 bases, and 23 bases separated the two germline ends. CDR3 size: 17 residues. The CDR3 loop reads CASSGRLQRTPGNEQFF. The CDR3 coding sequence is TGTGCCAGCAGTGGGAGACTACAAAGAACCCCAGGGAATGAGCAGTTCTTC.